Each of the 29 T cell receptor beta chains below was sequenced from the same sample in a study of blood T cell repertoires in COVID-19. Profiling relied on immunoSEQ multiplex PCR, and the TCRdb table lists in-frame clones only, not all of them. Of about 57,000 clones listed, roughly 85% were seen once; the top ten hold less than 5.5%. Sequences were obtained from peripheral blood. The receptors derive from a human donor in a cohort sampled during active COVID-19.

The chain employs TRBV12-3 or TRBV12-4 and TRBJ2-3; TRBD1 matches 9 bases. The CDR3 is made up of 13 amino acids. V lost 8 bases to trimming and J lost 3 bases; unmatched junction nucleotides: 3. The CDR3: CASGGQGTDTQYF. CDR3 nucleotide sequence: TGTGCCAGCGGAGGACAGGGGACAGATACGCAGTATTTT.

CDR3 amino acids: CSARAGGLQFF. CDR3 sequence (DNA): TGCAGTGCCAGGGCAGGGGGATTGCAGTTCTTC. The chain carries TRBV20-1 and TRBJ2-1; 7 bases are a match to TRBD1. The J segment lost 12 bases and the V segment lost 6 bases, leaving 8 bases of the junction unmatched. The CDR3 runs to 11 residues. Looked up from germline, CDR1 is DFQATT and CDR2 is SNEGSKA (reference sequence).

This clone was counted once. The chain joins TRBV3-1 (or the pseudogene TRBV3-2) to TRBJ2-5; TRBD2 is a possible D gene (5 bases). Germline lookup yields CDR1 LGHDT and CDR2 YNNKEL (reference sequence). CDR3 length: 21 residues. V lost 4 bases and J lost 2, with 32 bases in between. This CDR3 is CASSRTRSPLGGRDTQETQYF. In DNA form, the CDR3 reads TGTGCCAGCAGCCGAACAAGAAGTCCGCTTGGTGGACGGGATACTCAAGAGACCCAGTACTTC.

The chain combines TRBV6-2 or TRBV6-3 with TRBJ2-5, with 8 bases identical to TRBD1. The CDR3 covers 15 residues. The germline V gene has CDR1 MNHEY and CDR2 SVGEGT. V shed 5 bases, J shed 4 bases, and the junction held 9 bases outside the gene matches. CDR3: CASSRTGTSAETQYF. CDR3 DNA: TGTGCCAGCAGTCGGACAGGGACCTCCGCAGAGACCCAGTACTTC.

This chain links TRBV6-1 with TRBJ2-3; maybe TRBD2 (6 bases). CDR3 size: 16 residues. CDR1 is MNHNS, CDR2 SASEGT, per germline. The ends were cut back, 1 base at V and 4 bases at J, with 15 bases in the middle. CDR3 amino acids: CASSEGPGSGADTQYF. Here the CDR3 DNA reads TGTGCCAGCAGTGAAGGACCCGGGAGTGGGGCAGATACGCAGTATTTT.

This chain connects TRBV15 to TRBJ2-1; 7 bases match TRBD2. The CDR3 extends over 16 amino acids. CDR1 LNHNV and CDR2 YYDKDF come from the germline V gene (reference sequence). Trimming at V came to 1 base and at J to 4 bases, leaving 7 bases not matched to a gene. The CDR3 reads CATSRATSGAYNEQFF. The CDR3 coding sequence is TGTGCCACCAGCAGAGCTACCAGCGGGGCATACAATGAGCAGTTCTTC. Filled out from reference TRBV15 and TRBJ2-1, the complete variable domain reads DAMVIQNPRYQVTQFGKPVTLSCSQTLNHNVMYWYQQKSSQAPKLLFHYYDKDFNNEADTPDNFQSRRPNTSFCFLDIRSPGLGDTAMYLCATSRATSGAYNEQFFGPGTRLTVL.

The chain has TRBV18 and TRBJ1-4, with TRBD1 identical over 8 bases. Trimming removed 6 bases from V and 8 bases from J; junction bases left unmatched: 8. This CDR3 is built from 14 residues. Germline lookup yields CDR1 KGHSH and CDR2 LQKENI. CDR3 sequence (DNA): TGTGCCAGCTCGCTCGGACAGGGTGGCGAAAAACTGTTTTTT. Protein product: CASSLGQGGEKLFF.

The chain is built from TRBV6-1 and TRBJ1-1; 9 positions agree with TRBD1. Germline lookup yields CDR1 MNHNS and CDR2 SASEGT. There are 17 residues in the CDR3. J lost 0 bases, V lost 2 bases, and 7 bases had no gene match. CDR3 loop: CASSEFGGTGLNTEAFF. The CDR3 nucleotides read TGTGCCAGCAGTGAATTCGGGGGGACAGGGCTGAACACTGAAGCTTTCTTT.

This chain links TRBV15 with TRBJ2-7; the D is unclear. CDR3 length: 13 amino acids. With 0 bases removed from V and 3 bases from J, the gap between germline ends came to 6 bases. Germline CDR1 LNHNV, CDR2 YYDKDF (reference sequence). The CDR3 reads CATSRDSLYEQYF. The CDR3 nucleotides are TGTGCCACCAGCAGAGATTCCCTCTACGAGCAGTACTTC.

The CDR3, as DNA: TGTGCCAGCAGTCTACCCTCTAGTGCCCAAGAGACCCAGTACTTC. Translating gives CASSLPSSAQETQYF. V is TRBV7-2 and J is TRBJ2-5; no reliable D call. V lost 6 bases to trimming and J lost 1 base, with 15 bases between them. The CDR3 totals 15 residues. Germline V CDR1 and CDR2: SGHTA, FQGNSA.

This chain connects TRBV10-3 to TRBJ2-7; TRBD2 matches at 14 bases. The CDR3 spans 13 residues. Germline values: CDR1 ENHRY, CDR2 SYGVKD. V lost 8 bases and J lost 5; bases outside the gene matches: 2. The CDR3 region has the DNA TGTGCCATCGGGGGACTAGCGGGAGACGAGCAGTACTTC. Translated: CAIGGLAGDEQYF.

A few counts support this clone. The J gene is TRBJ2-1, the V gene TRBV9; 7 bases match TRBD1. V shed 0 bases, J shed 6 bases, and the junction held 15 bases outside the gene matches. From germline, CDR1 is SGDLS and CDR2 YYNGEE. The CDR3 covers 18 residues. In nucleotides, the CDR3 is TGTGCCAGCAGCGTAGCTAATGGTATAAAGGACAGGAGCAATGAGCAGTTCTTC. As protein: CASSVANGIKDRSNEQFF.

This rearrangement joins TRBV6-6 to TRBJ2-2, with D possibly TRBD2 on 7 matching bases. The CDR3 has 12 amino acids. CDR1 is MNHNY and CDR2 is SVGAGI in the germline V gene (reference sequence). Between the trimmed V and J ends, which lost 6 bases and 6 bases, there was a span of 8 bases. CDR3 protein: CASRGGPGELFF. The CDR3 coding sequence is TGTGCCAGCAGGGGGGGGCCCGGGGAGCTGTTTTTT.

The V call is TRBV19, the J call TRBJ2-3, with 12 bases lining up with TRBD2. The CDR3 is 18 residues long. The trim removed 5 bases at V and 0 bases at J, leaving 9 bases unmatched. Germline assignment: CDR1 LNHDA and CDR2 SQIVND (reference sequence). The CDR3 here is CASSSPGLAGTSTDTQYF. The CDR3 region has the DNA TGTGCCAGTAGTTCACCGGGACTAGCGGGTACTAGCACAGATACGCAGTATTTT.

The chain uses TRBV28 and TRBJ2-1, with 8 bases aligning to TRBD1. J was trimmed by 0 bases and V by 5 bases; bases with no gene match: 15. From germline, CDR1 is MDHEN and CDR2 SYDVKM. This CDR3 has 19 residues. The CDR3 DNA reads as TGTGCCAGCAGTCTTTACGCGGACAGGGAAAGATTCTCCTACAATGAGCAGTTCTTC. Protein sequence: CASSLYADRERFSYNEQFF.

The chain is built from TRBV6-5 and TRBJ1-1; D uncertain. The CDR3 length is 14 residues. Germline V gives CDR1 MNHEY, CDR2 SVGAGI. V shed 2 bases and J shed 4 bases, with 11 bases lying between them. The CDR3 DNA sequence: TGTGCCAGCAGTTACAGAATTGCGGGCACTGAAGCTTTCTTT. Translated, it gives CASSYRIAGTEAFF.

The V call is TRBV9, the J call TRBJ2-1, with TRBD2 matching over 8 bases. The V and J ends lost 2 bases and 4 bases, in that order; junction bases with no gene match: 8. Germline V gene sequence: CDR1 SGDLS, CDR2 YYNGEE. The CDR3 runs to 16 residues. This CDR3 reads CASSVTGGPSYNEQFF. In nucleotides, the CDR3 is TGTGCCAGCAGCGTTACGGGAGGGCCCTCGTACAATGAGCAGTTCTTC.

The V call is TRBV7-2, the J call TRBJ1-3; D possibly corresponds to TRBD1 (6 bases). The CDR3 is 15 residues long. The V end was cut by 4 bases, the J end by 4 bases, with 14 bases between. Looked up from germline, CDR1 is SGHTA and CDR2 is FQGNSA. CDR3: CASSSGQLRGNTIYF. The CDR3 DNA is TGTGCCAGCAGCTCTGGACAGCTTCGAGGAAACACCATATATTTT.

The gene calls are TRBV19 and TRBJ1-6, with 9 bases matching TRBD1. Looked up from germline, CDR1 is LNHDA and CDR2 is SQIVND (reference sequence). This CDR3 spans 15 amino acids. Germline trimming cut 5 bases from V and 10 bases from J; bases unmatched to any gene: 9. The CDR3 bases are TGTGCCAGTAGTCCCATCGGGACAGGGCAGTCACCCCTCCACTTT. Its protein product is CASSPIGTGQSPLHF. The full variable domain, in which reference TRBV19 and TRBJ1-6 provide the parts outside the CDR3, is DGGITQSPKYLFRKEGQNVTLSCEQNLNHDAMYWYRQDPGQGLRLIYYSQIVNDFQKGDIAEGYSVSREKKESFPLTVTSAQKNPTAFYLCASSPIGTGQSPLHFGNGTRLTVT.

This chain's CDR3 is CASKGEFNLGGYTF. CDR3 in DNA: TGTGCCTCAAAGGGGGAGTTTAATCTGGGAGGCTACACCTTC. The J gene is TRBJ1-2, the V gene TRBV19; possible D gene TRBD1, 6 bases. Trimming shortened V by 11 bases and J by 8 bases, and 24 bases separated the two germline ends. Germline assignment: CDR1 LNHDA and CDR2 SQIVND (reference sequence). The CDR3 runs to 14 residues.

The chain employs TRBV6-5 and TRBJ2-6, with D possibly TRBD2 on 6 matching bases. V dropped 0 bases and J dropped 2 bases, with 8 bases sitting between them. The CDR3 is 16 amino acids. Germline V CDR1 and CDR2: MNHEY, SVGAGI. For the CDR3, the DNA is TGTGCCAGCAGTTACTCGGGGGGTCCTGGGGCCAACGTCCTGACTTTC. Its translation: CASSYSGGPGANVLTF.

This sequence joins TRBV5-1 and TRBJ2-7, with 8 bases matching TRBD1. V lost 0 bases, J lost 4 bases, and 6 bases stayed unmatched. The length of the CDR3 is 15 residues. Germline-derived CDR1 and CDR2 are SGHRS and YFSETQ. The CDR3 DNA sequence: TGCGCCAGCAGCTTGGGACAGGGGACGAAATACGAGCAGTACTTC. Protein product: CASSLGQGTKYEQYF.

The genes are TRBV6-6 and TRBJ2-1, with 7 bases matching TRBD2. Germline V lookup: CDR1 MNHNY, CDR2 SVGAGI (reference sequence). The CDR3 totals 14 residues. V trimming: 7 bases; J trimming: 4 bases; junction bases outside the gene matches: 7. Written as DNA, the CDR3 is TGTGCCAGCAAGGGCAGCGGGGAATACAATGAGCAGTTCTTC. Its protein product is CASKGSGEYNEQFF.

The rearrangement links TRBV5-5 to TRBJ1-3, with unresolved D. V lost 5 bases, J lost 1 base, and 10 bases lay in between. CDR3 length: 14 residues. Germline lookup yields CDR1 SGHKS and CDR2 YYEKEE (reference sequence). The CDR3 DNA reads TGTGCCAGCAGTCCTCAGGTATCTGGAAACACCATATATTTT. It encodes CASSPQVSGNTIYF.

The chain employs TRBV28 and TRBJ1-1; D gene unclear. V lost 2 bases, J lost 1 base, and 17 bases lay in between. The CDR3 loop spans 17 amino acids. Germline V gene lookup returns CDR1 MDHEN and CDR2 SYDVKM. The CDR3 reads CASSLASRVGRNTEAFF. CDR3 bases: TGTGCCAGCAGTTTAGCATCTCGGGTAGGGAGGAACACTGAAGCTTTCTTT.

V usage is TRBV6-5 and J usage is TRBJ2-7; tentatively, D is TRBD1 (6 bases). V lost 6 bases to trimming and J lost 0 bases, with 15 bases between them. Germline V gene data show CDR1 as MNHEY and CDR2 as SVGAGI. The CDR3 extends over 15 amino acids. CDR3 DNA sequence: TGTGCCAGCAGGGGGGCAGGTACCAACTCCTACGAGCAGTACTTC. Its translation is CASRGAGTNSYEQYF.

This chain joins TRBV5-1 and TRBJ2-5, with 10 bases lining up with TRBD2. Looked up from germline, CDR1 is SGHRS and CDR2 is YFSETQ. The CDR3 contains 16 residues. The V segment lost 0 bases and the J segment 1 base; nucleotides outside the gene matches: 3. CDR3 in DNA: TGCGCCAGCAGCTTGGGGCCTAGCGGGGGCCAAGAGACCCAGTACTTC. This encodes CASSLGPSGGQETQYF.

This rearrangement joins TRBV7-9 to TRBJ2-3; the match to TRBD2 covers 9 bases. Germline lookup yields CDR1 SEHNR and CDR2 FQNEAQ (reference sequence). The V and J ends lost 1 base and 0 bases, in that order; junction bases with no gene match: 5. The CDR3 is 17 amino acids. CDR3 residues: CASSLGQRGASTDTQYF. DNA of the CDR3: TGTGCCAGCAGCTTAGGGCAGCGGGGGGCCAGCACAGATACGCAGTATTTT. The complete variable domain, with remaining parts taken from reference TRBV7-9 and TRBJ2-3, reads DTGVSQNPRHKITKRGQNVTFRCDPISEHNRLYWYRQTLGQGPEFLTYFQNEAQLEKSRLLSDRFSAERPKGSFSTLEIQRTEQGDSAMYLCASSLGQRGASTDTQYFGPGTRLTVL.

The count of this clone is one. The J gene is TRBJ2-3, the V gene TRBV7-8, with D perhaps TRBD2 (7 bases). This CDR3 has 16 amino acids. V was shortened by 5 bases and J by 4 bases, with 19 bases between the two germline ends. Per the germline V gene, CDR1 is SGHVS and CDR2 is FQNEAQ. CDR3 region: CASSPTRRGPSDTQYF. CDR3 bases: TGTGCCAGCAGCCCCACCCGGCGGGGGCCATCAGATACGCAGTATTTT.